Below are 2 T cell receptor beta chains sequenced from a single sample in a study of tumor T cells in aggressive B-cell lymphoma (dated by TCRdb to the late 2010s). Library generation was performed with the immunoSEQ multiplex PCR assay. Not all clones reach the TCRdb copy of this immuneACCESS table, which keeps in-frame sequences only. Checked studies attribute under half of the gap to unresolved V genes and leave the rest unexplained. The sample table shows over 3,500 clones, and roughly 80% are seen once. The top ten hold 40% to 60% of the sample. Specimen: tumor tissue. The origin of the receptors is an adult with diffuse large B cell lymphoma.

Only one count was recorded for this clone. For the CDR3, the DNA is TGCGCCAGCAGCTTGACTAGCGGGAGAAACGAGCAGTACTTC. Its translation: CASSLTSGRNEQYF. The chain has TRBV5-1 and TRBJ2-7; TRBD2 matches 11 bases. This CDR3 spans 14 amino acids. V lost 1 base to trimming and J lost 5 bases; unmatched junction nucleotides: 2. The V gene's germline CDR1 is SGHRS and CDR2 YFSETQ.

J is TRBJ2-2 and V is TRBV18, with D perhaps matching TRBD2 (5 bases). The CDR3 has 15 amino acids. V lost 1 base, J lost 8 bases, and 14 bases lay in between. Germline V gene sequence: CDR1 KGHSH, CDR2 LQKENI. The CDR3 spells CASSPRSTGIGELFF. Here the CDR3 DNA reads TGTGCCAGCTCACCACGGTCGACGGGGATAGGGGAGCTGTTTTTT.